The clone carrying this T cell receptor beta chain is a singleton in its sample. The ends were cut back, 4 bases at V and 4 bases at J, with 17 bases in the middle. Germline CDR1 reads SGHRS; CDR2 reads YFSETQ. The CDR3 totals 15 residues. This entry is derived from a study of blood T cell repertoires in COVID-19. Study context: In each case, the material was cDNA or gDNA derived from T cells, B-cell-depleted T cells, or PBMCs.

Method: immunoSEQ multiplex PCR; TCRdb's copy keeps in-frame clones and lacks some. Here the sample spans about 140,000 clones, about 86% being singletons. The TCR comes from a woman aged 55 to 70 with acute or convalescent COVID-19. The J gene is TRBJ2-5, the V gene TRBV5-1; possible D gene TRBD1, 6 bases. Sequenced input: peripheral blood. As DNA, the CDR3 is TGCGCCAGCAGCCTCGGACAGATCCGAGCAGAGACCCAGTACTTC. Translation gives CASSLGQIRAETQYF. Supplemented by reference TRBV5-1 and TRBJ2-5, the full variable domain reads KAGVTQTPRYLIKTRGQQVTLSCSPISGHRSVSWYQQTPGQGLQFLFEYFSETQRNKGNFPGRFSGRQFSNSRSEMNVSTLELGDSALYLCASSLGQIRAETQYFGPGTRLLVL.